This TCR beta chain was recorded in a study of T cells and Merkel cell carcinoma outcomes. Whole-study results and caveats: Reportedly, T-cell repertoire with density predicts Merkel cell carcinoma outcomes.

Here immunoSEQ multiplex PCR was the method, and the copy in TCRdb shows in-frame clones only, minus some. The table includes thousands of clones, around 92% detected once. On this clone itself: Its antigen is undetermined.

The V gene's germline CDR1 is MNHEY and CDR2 SVGAGI. This CDR3 spans 15 amino acids. The V gene lost 5 bases and the J gene lost 1 base, with 14 bases spanning the gap. The chain links TRBV6-5 to TRBJ1-1; maybe TRBD1 (5 bases). The clonotype was recovered from a human donor with Merkel cell carcinoma. Sequences were obtained from tumor tissue from Merkel cell carcinoma. The CDR3 reads CASSLQGSSNTEAFF. The CDR3 bases are TGTGCCAGCAGTCTCCAGGGCTCCTCGAACACTGAAGCTTTCTTT.